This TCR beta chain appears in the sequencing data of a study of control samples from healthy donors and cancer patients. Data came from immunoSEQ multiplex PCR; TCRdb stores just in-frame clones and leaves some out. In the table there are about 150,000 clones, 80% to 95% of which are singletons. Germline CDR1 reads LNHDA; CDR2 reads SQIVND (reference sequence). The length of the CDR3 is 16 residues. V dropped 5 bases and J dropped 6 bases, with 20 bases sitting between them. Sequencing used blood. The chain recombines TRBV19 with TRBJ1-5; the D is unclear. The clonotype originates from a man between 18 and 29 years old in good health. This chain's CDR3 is CASSPQRLGSTQPQHF. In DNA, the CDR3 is TGTGCCAGTAGTCCCCAAAGGCTAGGGTCAACTCAGCCCCAGCATTTT.